The clone carrying this T cell receptor beta chain was recorded at least ten times. Germline V gene lookup returns CDR1 SGHTA and CDR2 FQGNSA. Deletions cut 2 bases from V and 0 bases from J, with 8 bases between. CDR3 length: 15 amino acids. This record comes from a study of T cells after yellow fever vaccination. TCRdb used MiXCR to reprocess the 5' RACE reads, holding one entry per CDR3 protein. The table has roughly 400,000 distinct CDR3 sequences, roughly 20% seen once. V and J are TRBV7-2 and TRBJ1-3; TRBD1 is a possible D gene (5 bases). Sequencing used PBMCs, obtained before the yellow fever booster vaccination. The receptor's source is a man aged 18 to 35 who received the YFV17D yellow fever vaccine. The CDR3 DNA is TGTGCCAGCAGCTTACGCGGGGGCTCTGGAAACACCATATATTTT. This translates into CASSLRGGSGNTIYF.